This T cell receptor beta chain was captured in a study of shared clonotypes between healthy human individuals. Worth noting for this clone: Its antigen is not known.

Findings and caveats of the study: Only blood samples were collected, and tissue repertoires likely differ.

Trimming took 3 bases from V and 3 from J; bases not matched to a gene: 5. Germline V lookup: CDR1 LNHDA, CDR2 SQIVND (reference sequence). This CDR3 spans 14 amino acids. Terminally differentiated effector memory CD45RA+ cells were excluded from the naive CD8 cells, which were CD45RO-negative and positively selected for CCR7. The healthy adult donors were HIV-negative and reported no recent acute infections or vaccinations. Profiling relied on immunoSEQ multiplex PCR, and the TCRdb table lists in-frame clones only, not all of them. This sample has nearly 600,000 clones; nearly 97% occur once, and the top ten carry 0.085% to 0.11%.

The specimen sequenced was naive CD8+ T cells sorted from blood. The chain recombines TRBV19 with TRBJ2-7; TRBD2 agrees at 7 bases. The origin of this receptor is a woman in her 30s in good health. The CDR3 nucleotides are TGTGCCAGTAGTATCAGCCTAGCGGACTACGAGCAGTACTTC. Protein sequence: CASSISLADYEQYF. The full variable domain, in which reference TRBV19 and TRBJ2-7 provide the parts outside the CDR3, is DGGITQSPKYLFRKEGQNVTLSCEQNLNHDAMYWYRQDPGQGLRLIYYSQIVNDFQKGDIAEGYSVSREKKESFPLTVTSAQKNPTAFYLCASSISLADYEQYFGPGTRLTVT.